This T cell receptor beta chain came from a study of control samples from healthy donors and cancer patients. Germline CDR1 and CDR2: ENHRY and SYGVKD. V lost 5 bases and J 0 bases, leaving 13 bases between the germline ends. The CDR3 is 15 residues long. TCRdb's copy holds only in-frame clones and misses some; the assay was immunoSEQ multiplex PCR. The top ten hold just under 6.5% of the sample, which has roughly 450,000 clones, 90% seen once. The sample consisted of PBMCs. The clonotype originates from a middle-aged man with head and neck cancer. This rearrangement joins TRBV10-3 to TRBJ1-1; a weak D match, TRBD1 (5 bases). The CDR3 nucleotides are TGTGCCATCAGTCAGACCGGGGCTCTGAACACTGAAGCTTTCTTT. As protein: CAISQTGALNTEAFF.